A selection of T cell receptor beta chains follows, all from one sample in a study of cytomegalovirus exposure and HLA in healthy donors. Profiling relied on immunoSEQ multiplex PCR, and the TCRdb table lists in-frame clones only, not all of them. The table lists around 200,000 clones. Sequencing was performed on PBMCs. The receptors stem from a young woman in good health and CMV-seropositive. Both conserved end residues are part of each CDR3. D genes are given only for firm matches.

>-|TRBV2|TRBJ2-7|12
TGTGCCAGGGGGGGCGGGGGTACCGAGCAGTACTTC
CARGGGGTEQYF
>TRBD1|TRBV5-1|TRBJ1-2|14
TGCGCCAGCAGCGCCAGGACAGGGGCTCACGGCTACACCTTC
CASSARTGAHGYTF
>-|TRBV18|TRBJ2-7|14
TGTGCCAGCTCACTCCCGGACAGTACCTACGAGCAGTACTTC
CASSLPDSTYEQYF
>TRBD1|TRBV5-1|TRBJ1-2|13
TGCGCCAGCAGCTACGGACAGGGATATGGCTACACCTTC
CASSYGQGYGYTF
>TRBD1|TRBV5-6|TRBJ2-7|16
TGTGCCAGCAGCTCTTCACCCGGGACAGGGGCCAACGAGCAGTACTTC
CASSSSPGTGANEQYF
>-|TRBV4-1|TRBJ1-1|15
TGCGCCAGCAGCCAGGGTGGGGAGATGAACACTGAAGCTTTCTTT
CASSQGGEMNTEAFF
>-|TRBV30|TRBJ2-3|13
TGTGCCTGGAGTGTACGCCCCTATGCTACGCAGTATTTT
CAWSVRPYATQYF
>TRBD1|TRBV6-6|TRBJ2-5|15
TGTGCCAGCTCCGACCCCCGGACAGGGGGAGAGACCCAGTACTTC
CASSDPRTGGETQYF
>-|TRBV6-5|TRBJ2-1|12
TGTGCCAGCAGGGCCCCATACAATGAGCAGTTCTTC
CASRAPYNEQFF
>TRBD1|TRBV16|TRBJ1-5|13
TGTGCCAGCAGCCAGGACAGGGGGCAGCCCCAGCATTTT
CASSQDRGQPQHF
>TRBD1|TRBV27|TRBJ1-2|15
TGTGCCAGCAGTGCCTACAGGGGACCGACGGGCGGCTACACCTTC
CASSAYRGPTGGYTF
>TRBD2|TRBV19|TRBJ2-1|16
TGTGCCAGTAGTCGCGCCGGGACTAGCGGGGGCAATGAGCAGTTCTTC
CASSRAGTSGGNEQFF
>TRBD1|TRBV19|TRBJ1-1|17
TGTGCCAGTAGTCGGGGAAGGGGGCGGCCTGAATGGACTGAAGCTTTCTTT
CASSRGRGRPEWTEAFF
>-|TRBV5-4|TRBJ1-1|14
TGTGCCAGCAGACAGGACAGACCTAACACTGAAGCTTTCTTT
CASRQDRPNTEAFF
>-|TRBV10-3|TRBJ2-1|15
TGTGCCATCAGTGAGCTAGACAGTTCCTACAATGAGCAGTTCTTC
CAISELDSSYNEQFF
>TRBD1|TRBV15|TRBJ1-1|15
TGTGCCACCAGCAGGCACCGGACAGGGACTACTGAAGCTTTCTTT
CATSRHRTGTTEAFF
>TRBD1|TRBV7-6|TRBJ1-5|17
TGTGCCAGCAGCCCGATATGGACAGGGGGTGGGGTTCAGCCCCAGCATTTT
CASSPIWTGGGVQPQHF
>-|TRBV4-1|TRBJ2-7|13
TGCGCCAGCAGCCAAGTACGAAGGAGCGAGCAGTACTTC
CASSQVRRSEQYF
>TRBD1|TRBV9|TRBJ2-3|15
TGTGCCAGCAGCGCACGGACAGGAAGCACAGATACGCAGTATTTT
CASSARTGSTDTQYF
>-|TRBV19|TRBJ2-7|14
TGTGCCAGTAGTAGAAGGGACGGGAGCTACGAGCAGTACTTC
CASSRRDGSYEQYF
>TRBD2|TRBV2|TRBJ2-1|15
TGTGCCAGCAGTGAAGGGCTAGCGGGAATCCATGAGCAGTTCTTC
CASSEGLAGIHEQFF
>TRBD1|TRBV5-6|TRBJ2-3|13
TGTGCCAGCAGCTTGTTAGGGAAGGGACAGGGGTATTTT
CASSLLGKGQGYF
>-|TRBV6-5|TRBJ2-7|15
TGTGCCAGCAGTTATCGGGTTATCCCTTCCTACGAGCAGTACTTC
CASSYRVIPSYEQYF
>-|TRBV5-1|TRBJ1-5|15
TGCGCCAGCAGCTGGGGGCCCGACAGCTATCAGCCCCAGCATTTT
CASSWGPDSYQPQHF
>-|TRBV6-5|TRBJ2-7|15
TGTGCCAGCAGTCACGACCCGGACAGCTCCTACGAGCAGTACTTC
CASSHDPDSSYEQYF
>-|TRBV27|TRBJ1-2|15
TGTGCCAGCAATTTTGGGGGGGAAACTCACTATGGCTACACCTTC
CASNFGGETHYGYTF
>TRBD1|TRBV19|TRBJ2-7|15
TGTGCCAGTAAGTCACTCGGGACAGGAGACTACGAGCAGTACTTC
CASKSLGTGDYEQYF
>-|TRBV29-1|TRBJ2-3|13
TGCAGCGTTGAGGAGGGGGGGGCAGATACGCAGTATTTT
CSVEEGGADTQYF
>TRBD2|TRBV10-3|TRBJ2-7|14
TGTGCCATCAGTGACGGGGGGAATTCCTACGAGCAGTACTTC
CAISDGGNSYEQYF
>TRBD1|TRBV15|TRBJ1-5|14
TGTGCCACCAGCGCCGGGACAGGGACGCAGCCCCAGCATTTT
CATSAGTGTQPQHF